This T cell receptor (beta chain) was profiled in a study of blood T cell repertoires in COVID-19. Overall study: Acute and convalescent COVID-19 samples came from the United States, Italy and Spain.

This clone was counted only a few times. Sequenced by immunoSEQ multiplex PCR; TCRdb stores in-frame clones only, minus some. Found here are around 60,000 clones, 55% to 80% of them singletons; the top ten hold 4.8%. Germline V gene lookup returns CDR1 SGHTA and CDR2 FQGNSA. This CDR3 contains 18 residues. Trimming shortened V by 2 bases and J by 1 base, and 15 bases separated the two germline ends. The Seattle patients joined while their infection was active and were tracked longitudinally afterward. V gene TRBV7-2 combines with J gene TRBJ2-6; D is possibly TRBD1 (6 bases). The source material was peripheral blood. The receptor was derived from a woman between 65 and 79 years old with COVID-19, enrolled during active disease. The CDR3, as DNA: TGTGCCAGCAGCTTAAGGACAGTTGGTTTTTCTGGGGCCAACGTCCTGACTTTC. Translated: CASSLRTVGFSGANVLTF.